This T cell receptor (beta chain) was sequenced during a study of CD8+ T cells in alopecia areata. Study information: The roughly 6-11-week-old female C3H/HeJ mice were given skin taken from approximately 6-13-month-old C3H/HeJ graft donors that had spontaneous alopecia. Study-wide findings and caveats: Normal-skin resident alphabeta T cells also appear among scalp sample sequences. In lesional scalp, particularly from alopecia totalis/universalis, clonality was higher than in normal scalp.

This CDR3 contains 12 residues. Germline CDR1 is GKSSPN and CDR2 is SITVG. V was cut by 3 bases and J by 0 bases, with 5 bases left in between. As the sequencing template, cDNA was produced by extracting RNA and reverse transcribing it. Profiling relied on immunoSEQ multiplex PCR, and the TCRdb table lists in-frame clones only, not all of them. Found here are 200,000 to 300,000 clones, no singletons; the ten largest cover less than 1.5%. The pooled cutaneous lymph node cells were sorted using several markers (CD4, CD8alpha, NKG2D, NKG2ACE and others). Remarks on this clone: The antigen is undetermined. Each gene name is a mouse one. Read data end 4 residues before the CDR3 end; the end is taken from the germline J gene.

V gene TRBV31 combines with J gene TRBJ1-2; D uncertain. Input material: CD4+ T cells sorted from a lymph node. The receptor was isolated from a C3H/HeJ mouse with alopecia areata. This line is of MHC haplotype H2-k. CDR3 bases read: TGTGCCTGGAGAACAGCAAACTCC. As protein: CAWRTANS. The full CDR3 is CAWRTANSDYTF.